Presented here are 17 T cell receptor beta chains from one specimen sequenced in a study of CD8+CD57+ T cells in acquired aplastic anemia. Patients who underwent sequencing had shown CD8+CD57+ cell expansion by flow cytometry. Profiling that covered TCR beta VDJ and CDR3 relied on genomic DNA as its template. TCRdb ran MiXCR on the reads and lists one entry per CDR3 protein. Of around 500,000 distinct CDR3 sequences listed, roughly 34% are singletons. Specimen: sorted CD4+, CD8+, or CD8+CD57+ T cells (not recorded which) from PBMCs. These receptors were collected from a human donor with aplastic anemia.

This clonotype was observed a handful of times. This may arise from a read error, as a much more abundant clone is one base away. The rearrangement joins TRBV10-3 to TRBJ1-1; 8 bases are shared with TRBD1. The CDR3 is 15 amino acids. Germline trimming cut 4 bases from V and 4 bases from J; bases unmatched to any gene: 8. CDR1 and CDR2 from the germline V gene are ENHRY and SYGVKD. CDR3 coding DNA: TGTGCCATCAGTGCGCCGGACAGGGCGAGCACTGAAGCTTTCTTT. It is translated as CAISAPDRASTEAFF.

About this clonotype itself: The conserved phenylalanine or tryptophan normally closing the CDR3 is absent here, so this likely arose from a read error. The chain combines TRBV4-2 with TRBJ1-2; 7 nucleotides line up with TRBD1. J was trimmed by 4 bases and V by 5 bases; bases with no gene match: 13. The CDR3 spans 16 residues. CDR1 is LGHNA, CDR2 YNFKEQ, per germline. Here the CDR3 DNA reads TGTGCCAGCAGCGCCATACAGGGGATGAGGAGCTATGGCTACACCTCC. As protein: CASSAIQGMRSYGYTS.

This clonotype was detected ten times or more. The rearrangement uses TRBV20-1 and TRBJ2-5; the match to TRBD2 covers 7 bases. This CDR3 region has 13 residues. Germline V gene data show CDR1 as DFQATT and CDR2 as SNEGSKA (reference sequence). Losses at the gene ends were 2 bases for V and 2 bases for J; bases not matched to a gene: 2. CDR3 bases: TGCAGTGCTAGAACTAGCGTACAAGAGACCCAGTACTTC. Amino acid sequence: CSARTSVQETQYF.

This chain links TRBV10-3 with TRBJ2-1; D ambiguous. The germline V gene encodes CDR1 ENHRY and CDR2 SYGVKD. The V end was cut by 10 bases, the J end by 7 bases, with 23 bases between. The CDR3 consists of 15 residues. The CDR3 DNA follows: TGTGCCAGCAGCCAACCCTGGGATATGGGGAATGAGCAGTTCTTC. This translates into CASSQPWDMGNEQFF.

This clonotype occurred a few times. The V call is TRBV7-3, the J call TRBJ2-3; a possible D gene is TRBD1 (6 bases). Trimming removed 5 bases at V and 4 bases at J, with 16 bases between. CDR1 and CDR2 from the germline V gene are SGHTA and FQGTGA. The CDR3 has 15 amino acids. CDR3 nucleotide sequence: TGTGCCAGCAGCGCCCTGGGGGCCCAGGCAGATACGCAGTATTTT. Translation: CASSALGAQADTQYF.

This clonotype has ten or more counts. The rearrangement links TRBV15 to TRBJ2-3; D is undetermined. CDR1 and CDR2 from the germline V gene are LNHNV and YYDKDF (reference sequence). The CDR3 length is 13 residues. V was pared by 0 bases and J by 2 bases, with 3 bases between. Here the CDR3 reads CATSRDPTDTQYF. Written as DNA, the CDR3 is TGTGCCACCAGCAGAGATCCCACAGATACGCAGTATTTT.

This clonotype was detected only a few times. This chain links TRBV6-5 with TRBJ1-1; D is ambiguous. Between the trimmed V and J ends, which lost 8 bases and 6 bases, there was a span of 16 bases. The CDR3 is made up of 13 amino acids. Germline CDR1 MNHEY, CDR2 SVGAGI. For the CDR3, the DNA is TGTGCCAGCTCCCCCGGCTGGACTGCTGAAGCTTTCTTT. It codes for CASSPGWTAEAFF.

J is TRBJ1-5 and V is TRBV7-2; D call uncertain. The length of the CDR3 is 13 residues. The germline V gene encodes CDR1 SGHTA and CDR2 FQGNSA. V shed 5 bases and J shed 5 bases, with 10 bases lying between them. The CDR3 reads CASSKPGDQPQHF. DNA of the CDR3: TGTGCCAGCAGCAAGCCCGGAGATCAGCCCCAGCATTTT.

The chain combines TRBV20-1 with TRBJ1-2; the match to TRBD1 covers 9 bases. V lost 6 bases, J lost 4 bases, and 9 bases stayed unmatched. Germline V gene data show CDR1 as DFQATT and CDR2 as SNEGSKA (reference sequence). The CDR3 length is 14 residues. The CDR3, as DNA: TGCAGTGCCCAACGGACAGGGGAAAGCTATGGCTACACCTTC. This translates into CSAQRTGESYGYTF.

The rearrangement joins TRBV7-8 to TRBJ2-2, with D tentatively TRBD2 (6 bases). The CDR3 loop spans 13 amino acids. The germline V gene has CDR1 SGHVS and CDR2 FQNEAQ. V was shortened by 5 bases and J by 6 bases, with 10 bases between the two germline ends. CDR3 amino acids: CASSRPGAGELFF. CDR3 DNA: TGTGCCAGCAGCCGACCGGGGGCCGGGGAGCTGTTTTTT.

This clonotype was recorded at least ten times. The rearrangement links TRBV15 to TRBJ1-5, with D unclear. V dropped 1 base and J dropped 2 bases, with 3 bases sitting between them. Germline CDR1 LNHNV, CDR2 YYDKDF (reference sequence). This CDR3 contains 13 residues. The CDR3 region is CATSRGGNQPQHF. CDR3 nucleotides: TGTGCCACCAGCAGAGGGGGCAATCAGCCCCAGCATTTT. Drawing the rest from reference TRBV15 and TRBJ1-5, the complete variable domain is DAMVIQNPRYQVTQFGKPVTLSCSQTLNHNVMYWYQQKSSQAPKLLFHYYDKDFNNEADTPDNFQSRRPNTSFCFLDIRSPGLGDTAMYLCATSRGGNQPQHFGDGTRLSIL.

Worth noting for this clonotype: A much larger clone differs from this one at a single base, so this may be a read error. The CDR3 ends on some other residue instead of the conserved phenylalanine or tryptophan, so this is likely a read error. The genes are TRBV7-2 and TRBJ1-2, with D unclear. Germline CDR1 and CDR2: SGHTA and FQGNSA. This CDR3 contains 15 residues. V was clipped by 3 bases and J by 0 bases, with 11 bases between them. The CDR3 reads CASSLGESTNYGYTL. The DNA of the CDR3 is TGTGCCAGCAGCTTGGGAGAGAGTACTAACTATGGCTACACCCTC.

This chain joins TRBV12-3 or TRBV12-4 and TRBJ2-7; TRBD2 matches at 15 bases. CDR3 length: 19 amino acids. V gave up 6 bases and J gave up 3 bases; unmatched junction bases: 15. This CDR3 is CASRGPRPGLAGGDYEQYF. CDR3 sequence (DNA): TGTGCCAGCAGGGGCCCTCGTCCGGGACTAGCGGGAGGTGACTACGAGCAGTACTTC.

The V gene is TRBV10-3, the J gene TRBJ2-3; 11 positions agree with TRBD2. Losses at the gene ends were 6 bases for V and 1 base for J; bases not matched to a gene: 15. Germline V CDR1 and CDR2: ENHRY, SYGVKD. The CDR3 is 19 amino acids. CDR3 bases: TGTGCCATCAGGAAAACACATATAGCGGGAGGGCGTGGCACAGATACGCAGTATTTT. Translation gives CAIRKTHIAGGRGTDTQYF.

A note on this clonotype: A much larger clone sits a single nucleotide away, making a read error possible. The chain combines TRBV7-9 with TRBJ1-2; unclear D gene. The CDR3 covers 15 residues. The germline V gene has CDR1 SEHNR and CDR2 FQNEAQ (reference sequence). The CDR3 sequence is CASSLNPGDNYGYAF. For the CDR3, the DNA is TGTGCCAGCAGCTTGAATCCGGGCGACAACTATGGCTACGCCTTC.

This clonotype has only a few counts. CDR3 sequence (DNA): TGCGCCAGCAGCTTGGGTACAACGAGCACAGATACGCAGTATTTT. As protein: CASSLGTTSTDTQYF. The chain links TRBV5-1 to TRBJ2-3, with D hard to call. Germline V gene sequence: CDR1 SGHRS, CDR2 YFSETQ. The CDR3 has 15 amino acids. The germline V and J ends were trimmed by 0 bases and 0 bases, with 8 bases remaining between them.

The gene calls are TRBV2 and TRBJ1-5; D is uncertain. Trimming left V 6 bases short and J 11 bases short, with 8 bases between. Germline loops: CDR1 SNHLY, CDR2 FYNNEI. This CDR3 contains 10 residues. The CDR3 DNA reads TGTGCCAGCAGACAAGAGACCCAGCATTTT. It is translated as CASRQETQHF.